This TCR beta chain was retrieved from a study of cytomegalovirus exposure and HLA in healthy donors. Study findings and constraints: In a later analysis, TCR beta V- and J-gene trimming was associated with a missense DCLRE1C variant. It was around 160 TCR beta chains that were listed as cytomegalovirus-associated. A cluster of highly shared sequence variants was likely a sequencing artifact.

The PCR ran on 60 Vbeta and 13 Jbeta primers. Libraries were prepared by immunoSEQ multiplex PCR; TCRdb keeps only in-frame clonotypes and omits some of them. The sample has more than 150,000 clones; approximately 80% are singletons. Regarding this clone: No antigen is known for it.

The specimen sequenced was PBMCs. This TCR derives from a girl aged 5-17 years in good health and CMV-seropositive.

CDR3 sequence (DNA): TGTGCCAGCAGCTTCCAGGACACCCGGAAGAACACTGAAGCTTTCTTT. Translated: CASSFQDTRKNTEAFF. The chain employs TRBV7-6 and TRBJ1-1, with D perhaps matching TRBD1 (5 bases). The CDR3 spans 16 residues. Germline assignment: CDR1 SGHVS and CDR2 FNYEAQ. Trimming took 3 bases from V and 1 from J, leaving 15 bases between them.